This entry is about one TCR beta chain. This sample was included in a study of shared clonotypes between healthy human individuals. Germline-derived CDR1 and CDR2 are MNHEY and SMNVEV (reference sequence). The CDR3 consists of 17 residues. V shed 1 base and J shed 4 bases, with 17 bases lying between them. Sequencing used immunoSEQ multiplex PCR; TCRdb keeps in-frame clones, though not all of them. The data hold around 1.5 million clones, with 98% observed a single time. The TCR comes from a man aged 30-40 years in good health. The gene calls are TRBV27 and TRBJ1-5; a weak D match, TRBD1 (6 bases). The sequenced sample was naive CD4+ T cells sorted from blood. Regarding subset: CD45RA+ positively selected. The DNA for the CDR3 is TGTGCCAGCAGTTTATTTGGCAGGGGAGGGGAAAATCAGCCCCAGCATTTT. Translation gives CASSLFGRGGENQPQHF.